The rows below give T cell receptor beta chains drawn from one sample of a study of T cells in Graves' hyperthyroidism and ophthalmopathy. TCRdb fed the multiplex PCR reads into MiXCR, producing one record per CDR3 protein. The sample contains around 250,000 distinct CDR3 sequences, about 24% of which appear only once. The sample consisted of blood. Receptor source: a woman in her thirties or forties with Graves' ophthalmopathy. Each CDR3 is given with its conserved first and last residue. Each record gives: D gene, J gene, V gene, clone size, CDR3 DNA, CDR3 protein. A D gene is named only where the DNA matches it firmly. Some rows have no size entry. The others give once, few or many, or a class for an expanded clone.

d_call: NA; j_call: TRBJ1-2; v_call: TRBV12-5; clone_size: many; cdr3_nt: TGTGCTAGTGCCAGCGGCCCGGGACGTGGCTACACCTTC; cdr3_aa: CASASGPGRGYTF
d_call: NA; j_call: TRBJ2-7; v_call: TRBV6-1; clone_size: many; cdr3_nt: TGTGCCAGCAGTGGGCAGGTGGGCTACGAGCAGTACTTC; cdr3_aa: CASSGQVGYEQYF
d_call: NA; j_call: TRBJ1-1; v_call: TRBV6-1; clone_size: NA; cdr3_nt: TGTGCCAGCAGTGAAGTAAGGGACCGTAGCTCTGAAGCTTTCTTT; cdr3_aa: CASSEVRDRSSEAFF
d_call: NA; j_call: TRBJ1-1; v_call: TRBV12-3/TRBV12-4; clone_size: NA; cdr3_nt: TGTGCCAGCAGCCCAATTAATTTAATGAACACTGAAGCTTTCTTT; cdr3_aa: CASSPINLMNTEAFF
d_call: NA; j_call: TRBJ1-3; v_call: TRBV30; clone_size: many; cdr3_nt: TGTGCCTGGAGGCGACAAGGGGATTACACCATATATTTT; cdr3_aa: CAWRRQGDYTIYF
d_call: TRBD1; j_call: TRBJ2-1; v_call: TRBV19; clone_size: NA; cdr3_nt: TGTGCCAGCCAGCCGGGACAGGGGTACAATGAGCAGTTCTTC; cdr3_aa: CASQPGQGYNEQFF
d_call: TRBD1; j_call: TRBJ1-1; v_call: TRBV20-1; clone_size: many; cdr3_nt: TGCAGGGGGGGACAGGGCCCCGCGAACACTGAAGCTTTCTTT; cdr3_aa: CRGGQGPANTEAFF
d_call: NA; j_call: TRBJ1-1; v_call: TRBV28; clone_size: many; cdr3_nt: TGTGCCAGCAGCCCCTCGACGGATATGAACACTGAAGCTTTCTTT; cdr3_aa: CASSPSTDMNTEAFF
d_call: TRBD1; j_call: TRBJ2-7; v_call: TRBV11-1; clone_size: once; cdr3_nt: TGTGCCAGCAGCATTCCGACAGGGACCACCTACGAGCAGTACTTC; cdr3_aa: CASSIPTGTTYEQYF
d_call: TRBD1; j_call: TRBJ1-2; v_call: TRBV28; clone_size: many; cdr3_nt: TGTGCCAGCAGTTTTAGTAGCCTTTCCTCAGGGGGCCGATATGGCTACACCTTC; cdr3_aa: CASSFSSLSSGGRYGYTF
d_call: NA; j_call: TRBJ1-1; v_call: TRBV12-3/TRBV12-4; clone_size: NA; cdr3_nt: TGTGCCAGCAGCCAAGGGCCAGGGTTGGAAGCTTTCTTT; cdr3_aa: CASSQGPGLEAFF
d_call: NA; j_call: TRBJ2-4; v_call: TRBV6-1; clone_size: many; cdr3_nt: TGTGCCAGCAAGATGGCGGGTAAAAACATTCAGTACTTC; cdr3_aa: CASKMAGKNIQYF
d_call: NA; j_call: TRBJ1-5; v_call: TRBV29-1; clone_size: many; cdr3_nt: TGCAGCGGCGGAGATCGGGAACGGCAGCCCCAGCATTTT; cdr3_aa: CSGGDRERQPQHF
d_call: NA; j_call: TRBJ1-5; v_call: TRBV12-3/TRBV12-4; clone_size: NA; cdr3_nt: TGTGCCAGCAGGAAAGACAGAAATCAGCCCCAGCATTTT; cdr3_aa: CASRKDRNQPQHF
d_call: NA; j_call: TRBJ2-6; v_call: TRBV28; clone_size: once; cdr3_nt: TGTGCCAGCAGTTTACTGCAGGGAAGTGGGGCCAACGTCCTGACTTTC; cdr3_aa: CASSLLQGSGANVLTF
d_call: NA; j_call: TRBJ2-7; v_call: TRBV10-3; clone_size: many; cdr3_nt: TGTGCCATCGGGACGGAGGCCAACTCCTACGAGCAGTACTTC; cdr3_aa: CAIGTEANSYEQYF